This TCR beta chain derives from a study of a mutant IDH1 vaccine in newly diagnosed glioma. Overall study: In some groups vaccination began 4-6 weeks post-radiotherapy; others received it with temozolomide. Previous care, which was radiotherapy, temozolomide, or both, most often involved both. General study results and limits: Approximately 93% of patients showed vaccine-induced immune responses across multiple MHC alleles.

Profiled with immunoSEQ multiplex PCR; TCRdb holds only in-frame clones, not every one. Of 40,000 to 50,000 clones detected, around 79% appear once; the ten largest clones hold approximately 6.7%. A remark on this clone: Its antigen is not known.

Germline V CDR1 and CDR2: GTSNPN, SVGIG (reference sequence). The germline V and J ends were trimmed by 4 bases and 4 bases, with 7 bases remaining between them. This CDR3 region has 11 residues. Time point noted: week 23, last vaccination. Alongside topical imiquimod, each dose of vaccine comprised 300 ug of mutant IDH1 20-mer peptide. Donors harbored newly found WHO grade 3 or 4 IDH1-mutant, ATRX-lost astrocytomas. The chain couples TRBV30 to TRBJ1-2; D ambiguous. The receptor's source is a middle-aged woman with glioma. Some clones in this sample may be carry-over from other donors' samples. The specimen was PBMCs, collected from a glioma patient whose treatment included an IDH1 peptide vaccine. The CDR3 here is CAWTVSYGYTF. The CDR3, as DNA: TGTGCCTGGACCGTCAGCTATGGCTACACCTTC.